The 18 T cell receptor beta chains below were found in one sample sequenced in a study of T cells after yellow fever vaccination. One entry per CDR3 protein, called by TCRdb with MiXCR from the 5' RACE reads. The sample yields about 69,000 distinct CDR3 sequences, 5.9% seen once. Sequenced material: CD4+ T cells sorted from PBMCs, taken around 15 days after the first yellow fever vaccination. The receptors were gathered from a man aged 18-30 years who received the YFV17D yellow fever vaccine.

There are many counts of this clonotype. The rearrangement uses TRBV7-3 and TRBJ2-1; D gene unclear. The CDR3 spans 13 residues. Between the trimmed V and J ends, which lost 6 bases and 10 bases, there was a span of 16 bases. Germline loops: CDR1 SGHTA, CDR2 FQGTGA. CDR3 sequence reads: CASSLIGLGEQFF. The CDR3 DNA is TGTGCCAGCAGTCTTATTGGCCTGGGGGAGCAGTTCTTC. Looking up the rest from reference TRBV7-3 and TRBJ2-1 gives the full variable domain: GAGVSQTPSNKVTEKGKYVELRCDPISGHTALYWYRQSLGQGPEFLIYFQGTGAADDSGLPNDRFFAVRPEGSVSTLKIQRTERGDSAVYLCASSLIGLGEQFFGPGTRLTVL.

Many counts were recorded for this clonotype. The chain carries TRBV5-4 and TRBJ2-3, with D possibly TRBD1 on 5 matching bases. Trimming stripped 3 bases from V and 0 bases from J, with 11 bases between. Looked up from germline, CDR1 is SGHNT and CDR2 is YYREEE (reference sequence). This CDR3 is 15 amino acids long. The CDR3 DNA sequence: TGTGCCAGCAGCTCGACAGCATCTAGCACAGATACGCAGTATTTT. Translating gives CASSSTASSTDTQYF.

This clonotype was found many times. The chain links TRBV5-1 to TRBJ2-3; TRBD2 aligns across 12 bases. The CDR3 totals 14 residues. Germline V gene lookup returns CDR1 SGHRS and CDR2 YFSETQ. The ends lost 7 bases at V and 4 bases at J; junction bases unmatched: 4. For the CDR3, the DNA is TGCGCCAGCTTCGGACTAGCGGGGCCAGATACGCAGTATTTT. It yields the protein CASFGLAGPDTQYF.

In its sample, this clonotype was seen many times. The V call is TRBV20-1, the J call TRBJ2-7; D is perhaps TRBD1 or TRBD2 (5 bases each). The V end was cut by 5 bases, the J end by 2 bases, with 13 bases between. The CDR3 sequence is 13 residues long. Looked up from germline, CDR1 is DFQATT and CDR2 is SNEGSKA (reference sequence). CDR3 protein: CSAPKRDPYEQYV. In DNA form, the CDR3 reads TGCAGTGCTCCAAAGAGGGACCCCTACGAGCAGTACGTC.

This clonotype was seen at least ten times. V gene TRBV4-1 combines with J gene TRBJ1-6; D remains ambiguous. Trimming took off 3 bases at V and 9 bases at J, with 15 bases between the two ends. The CDR3 is made up of 15 amino acids. Germline loops: CDR1 MGHRA, CDR2 YSYEKL. The CDR3 sequence is CASSHPRAVGSPLHF. The CDR3 coding sequence is TGCGCCAGCAGCCACCCCCGGGCAGTTGGTTCACCCCTCCACTTT.

This clonotype has at least ten counts. This chain connects TRBV6-1 to TRBJ2-5; 8 positions agree with TRBD1. Trimming took 6 bases from V and 6 from J; bases not matched to a gene: 6. Germline lookup yields CDR1 MNHNS and CDR2 SASEGT. The CDR3 contains 13 residues. CDR3 region: CASRDRAKQTQYF. CDR3 DNA: TGTGCCAGCAGGGACAGGGCCAAGCAGACCCAGTACTTC.

There are many counts of this clonotype. The chain carries TRBV5-1 and TRBJ2-3; possible D gene TRBD1, 6 bases. Trimming stripped 4 bases from V and 4 bases from J, with 16 bases between. The germline gives CDR1 SGHRS, CDR2 YFSETQ. The CDR3 sequence is 15 residues long. DNA for the CDR3: TGCGCCAGCAGCGACCTACAGGGCTCCGCAGATACGCAGTATTTT. Its translation is CASSDLQGSADTQYF.

The table lists this clonotype with many counts. The rearrangement joins TRBV9 to TRBJ2-1, with TRBD1 matching 9 bases. Looked up from germline, CDR1 is SGDLS and CDR2 is YYNGEE. The CDR3 runs 16 residues. The trim removed 2 bases at V and 2 bases at J, leaving 5 bases unmatched. The CDR3 DNA follows: TGTGCCAGCAGCGTTCGGGGGGACAGGGCCTACAATGAGCAGTTCTTC. This gives the protein CASSVRGDRAYNEQFF.

At least ten counts were recorded for this clonotype. V usage is TRBV4-3 and J usage is TRBJ2-5, with D possibly TRBD1 on 5 matching bases. Germline V gives CDR1 LGHNA, CDR2 YSLEER. The V gene lost 3 bases and the J gene lost 2 bases, with 13 bases spanning the gap. The CDR3 extends over 15 amino acids. CDR3 residues: CASSHMGQPQETQYF. CDR3 bases: TGCGCCAGCAGCCACATGGGGCAGCCTCAAGAGACCCAGTACTTC.

Many counts were recorded for this clonotype. The chain links TRBV12-3 or TRBV12-4 to TRBJ2-2, with 8 bases lining up with TRBD2. Losses at the gene ends were 2 bases for V and 4 bases for J; bases not matched to a gene: 0. The CDR3 spans 14 residues. The DNA for the CDR3 is TGTGCCAGCAGTTTACTAGCGGGCACCGGGGAGCTGTTTTTT. Amino acids: CASSLLAGTGELFF.

This clonotype was observed many times. The chain joins TRBV4-2 to TRBJ1-4; no firm D call. Trimming left V 0 bases short and J 0 bases short, with 11 bases between. Germline V gives CDR1 LGHNA, CDR2 YNFKEQ. This CDR3 spans 17 amino acids. The CDR3 DNA reads as TGTGCCAGCAGCCAAGATCAAGGGTCCTCAACTAATGAAAAACTGTTTTTT. Translated, it gives CASSQDQGSSTNEKLFF.

This clonotype was picked up many times. The rearrangement uses TRBV5-1 and TRBJ2-1; 7 bases are a match to TRBD2. The CDR3 covers 14 residues. Per germline, CDR1 SGHRS and CDR2 YFSETQ. V dropped 0 bases and J dropped 3; count of bases not matched to a gene: 0. The CDR3 sequence: CASSLGTSYNEQFF. The CDR3 DNA reads TGCGCCAGCAGCTTGGGGACTAGCTACAATGAGCAGTTCTTC.

This clonotype was seen at least ten times. The chain links TRBV5-1 to TRBJ2-1, with no clear D. This CDR3 is built from 14 residues. CDR1 and CDR2 from the germline V gene are SGHRS and YFSETQ. V was clipped by 1 base and J by 2 bases, with 7 bases between them. This CDR3 is CASSLSPAYNEQFF. The CDR3 coding sequence is TGCGCCAGCAGCTTGTCCCCTGCCTACAATGAGCAGTTCTTC.

As for this clonotype: This may stem from a read error, because a much larger clone lies one nucleotide away. The rearrangement links TRBV6-2 or TRBV6-3 to TRBJ2-2; D gene uncertain. The CDR3 is made up of 13 amino acids. Germline-derived CDR1 and CDR2 are MNHEY and SVGEGT. Trimming removed 8 bases at V and 5 bases at J, with 12 bases between. The DNA for the CDR3 is TGTGCCAGCGAGGTGAACCCGACCGGGGAGCTGTTTTTT. It codes for CASEVNPTGELFF.

Ten or more counts support this clonotype. The V call is TRBV12-3 or TRBV12-4, the J call TRBJ1-2, with D hard to call. This CDR3 has 13 amino acids. The ends were cut back, 3 bases at V and 3 bases at J, with 8 bases in the middle. The CDR3 coding sequence is TGTGCCAGCAGTTTGGGCCGGGACTATGGCTACACCTTC. This sequence encodes CASSLGRDYGYTF.

Many counts were recorded for this clonotype. This chain connects TRBV12-3 or TRBV12-4 to TRBJ2-7; the D call may be TRBD1 or TRBD2 (5 bases each). The CDR3 extends over 15 amino acids. V gave up 6 bases and J gave up 3 bases, with 18 bases separating them. This CDR3 is CASSEGSAGLYEQYF. DNA for the CDR3: TGTGCCAGCAGCGAGGGGTCGGCCGGGCTCTACGAGCAGTACTTC.

This clonotype was observed at least ten times. This chain uses TRBV5-4 with TRBJ2-7; no firm D call. The germline V gene encodes CDR1 SGHNT and CDR2 YYREEE (reference sequence). V shed 3 bases and J shed 3 bases, with 10 bases lying between them. The CDR3 is 13 residues long. CDR3 sequence reads: CASSSEASYEQYV. The CDR3 nucleotides are TGTGCCAGCAGCTCTGAGGCTAGCTACGAGCAGTACGTC.

This clonotype was seen many times. J is TRBJ2-5 and V is TRBV5-5, with 12 positions matching TRBD2. CDR3 length equals 17 residues. The J segment lost 5 bases and the V segment lost 0 bases, leaving 8 bases of the junction unmatched. Germline assignment: CDR1 SGHKS and CDR2 YYEKEE (reference sequence). The CDR3 here is CASSLAATSGGGETQYF. The CDR3 coding sequence is TGTGCCAGCAGCTTGGCTGCGACTAGCGGGGGAGGGGAGACCCAGTACTTC.